This record concerns one T cell receptor (beta chain) sequence. The antigen remains undetermined. Patients having uncontrolled infection, another autoimmune disease, pregnancy or lactation were not included. Together with thyroid ultrasound, orbital computed tomography, serum thyroxine and TRAb, clinical symptoms were used for diagnoses. Extraction of PBMCs used approximately 10 ml of fresh peripheral blood. Germline values: CDR1 GTSNPN, CDR2 SVGIG (reference sequence). V shed 6 bases and J 0 bases; nucleotides not matched to a gene: 5. This CDR3 region has 14 residues. Amplified regions were TCR beta CDR3 sequences from RNA transcripts. During a first-round RT-PCR of the TCR CDR3, the HTBI primer set was used. TCRdb ran MiXCR on the multiplex PCR reads and lists one entry per CDR3 protein. There are roughly 750,000 distinct CDR3 sequences in the sample; over 15% occur only once, and roughly 8% lies in the top ten.

These data originate in a study of T cells in Graves' hyperthyroidism and ophthalmopathy. Regarding the study as a whole: Stable hyperthyroidism was separated from ophthalmopathy by a model based on 13 V-J features.

The sequence derives from a man aged 18 to 35 with Graves' hyperthyroidism. The chain has TRBV30 and TRBJ1-3; TRBD1 matches at 7 bases. The specimen was blood. In nucleotides, the CDR3 is TGTGCCTGCACAGGGGTCATCTCTGGAAACACCATATATTTT. It is translated as CACTGVISGNTIYF.